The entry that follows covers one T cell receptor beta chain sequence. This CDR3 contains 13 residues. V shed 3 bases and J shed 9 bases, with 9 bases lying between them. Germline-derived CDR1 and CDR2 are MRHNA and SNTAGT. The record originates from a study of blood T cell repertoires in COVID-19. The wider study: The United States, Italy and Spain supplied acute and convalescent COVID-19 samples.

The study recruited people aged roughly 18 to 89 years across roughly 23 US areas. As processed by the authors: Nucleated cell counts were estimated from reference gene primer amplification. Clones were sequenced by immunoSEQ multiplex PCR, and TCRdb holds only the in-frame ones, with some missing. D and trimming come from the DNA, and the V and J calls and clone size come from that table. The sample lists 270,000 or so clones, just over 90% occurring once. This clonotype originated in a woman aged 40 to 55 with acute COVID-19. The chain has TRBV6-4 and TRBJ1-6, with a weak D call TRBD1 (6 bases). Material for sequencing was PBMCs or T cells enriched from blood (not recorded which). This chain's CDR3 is CASSDQQGSPLHF. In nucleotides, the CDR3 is TGTGCCAGCAGTGATCAACAGGGTTCACCCCTCCACTTT.